Below, 22 T cell receptor beta chains from the same sample are listed, as sequenced in a study of blood T cell repertoires in COVID-19. Here immunoSEQ multiplex PCR was the method, and the copy in TCRdb shows in-frame clones only, minus some. The sample carries roughly 180,000 clones, 80% to 90% recorded once. Sample: peripheral blood. These receptors were collected from a man aged 55-75 years with acute or convalescent COVID-19.

This chain joins TRBV3-1 (or the pseudogene TRBV3-2) and TRBJ1-2; possibly TRBD1 for D (5 bases). The CDR3 covers 16 residues. Trimming pared 0 bases from V and 0 bases from J, leaving 11 bases between. Germline V gene lookup returns CDR1 LGHDT and CDR2 YNNKEL (reference sequence). CDR3 sequence (DNA): TGTGCCAGCAGCCAAGACGGGACTCGGCCTAACTATGGCTACACCTTC. It is translated as CASSQDGTRPNYGYTF.

CDR3 bases: TGCAGCGTCCAGGACAGCTATGGCTACACCTTC. Translated, it gives CSVQDSYGYTF. The gene calls are TRBV29-1 and TRBJ1-2; tentative D call: TRBD1 (6 bases). The ends were cut back, 6 bases at V and 4 bases at J, with 9 bases in the middle. The CDR3 runs to 11 residues. Germline V lookup: CDR1 SQVTM, CDR2 ANQGSEA.

The chain combines TRBV19 with TRBJ1-3, with D possibly being TRBD1 (6 bases). CDR3 length: 15 amino acids. CDR1 LNHDA and CDR2 SQIVND come from the germline V gene (reference sequence). V dropped 6 bases and J dropped 0 bases, with 12 bases sitting between them. The CDR3 is CASSATGYSGNTIYF. As DNA, the CDR3 is TGTGCCAGTAGCGCTACAGGGTACTCTGGAAACACCATATATTTT.

This sequence joins TRBV7-9 and TRBJ1-3; 9 bases align to TRBD1. CDR1 and CDR2 (germline): SEHNR, FQNEAQ (reference sequence). The trim removed 4 bases at V and 8 bases at J, leaving 15 bases unmatched. The CDR3 sequence is 17 residues long. The CDR3 coding sequence is TGTGCCAGCAGCTCCAATTACGGGACAGGGCCATTGGACACCATATATTTT. Amino acid sequence: CASSSNYGTGPLDTIYF.

CDR3 DNA: TGTGCCACCAGTGACCCTAGCGGGTCCGGCAATGAGCAGTTCTTC. The encoded protein is CATSDPSGSGNEQFF. The chain links TRBV24-1 to TRBJ2-1, with 8 bases fitting TRBD2. The germline CDR1 and CDR2 sequences are KGHDR and SFDVKD. Unmatched junction bases numbered 7, after V lost 4 bases and J lost 6 bases. This CDR3 contains 15 residues.

This clone appeared a single time. The chain combines TRBV28 with TRBJ2-5; D gene uncertain. The CDR3 runs 12 residues. Trimming cost V 5 bases and J 1 base, with 5 bases left between them. Germline V gene lookup returns CDR1 MDHEN and CDR2 SYDVKM. The CDR3 region has the DNA TGTGCCAGCAGTGGGCCCCAAGAGACCCAGTACTTC. Translation gives CASSGPQETQYF.

In its sample, this clone was seen a few times. The chain carries TRBV19 and TRBJ1-1; D is perhaps TRBD1 (5 bases). This CDR3 is built from 15 residues. CDR1 LNHDA and CDR2 SQIVND come from the germline V gene (reference sequence). Trimming took 3 bases from V and 2 from J, leaving 13 bases between them. The CDR3 is CASSIQGILNTEAFF. The DNA of the CDR3 is TGTGCCAGTAGTATCCAGGGCATCCTAAACACTGAAGCTTTCTTT. Full variable domain (rest looked up from reference TRBV19 and TRBJ1-1): DGGITQSPKYLFRKEGQNVTLSCEQNLNHDAMYWYRQDPGQGLRLIYYSQIVNDFQKGDIAEGYSVSREKKESFPLTVTSAQKNPTAFYLCASSIQGILNTEAFFGQGTRLTVV.

The rearrangement uses TRBV11-3 and TRBJ2-1; D remains unclear. The length of the CDR3 is 15 residues. Trimming cost V 0 bases and J 4 bases, with 10 bases left between them. Germline CDR1 SGHNT, CDR2 YENEEA. The CDR3 here is CASSLDGSSYNEQFF. As DNA, the CDR3 is TGTGCCAGCAGCTTAGATGGTAGCTCTTACAATGAGCAGTTCTTC.

V is TRBV12-5 and J is TRBJ1-1; no reliable D call. CDR1 is LGHNT, CDR2 FRNRAP, per germline. The CDR3 is 16 residues long. The V and J ends lost 0 bases and 1 base respectively, with 12 bases between them. CDR3: CASGLVRGGRNTEAFF. The CDR3 DNA follows: TGTGCTAGTGGTTTGGTACGGGGTGGCAGGAACACTGAAGCTTTCTTT.

This clone is a singleton in its sample. The gene calls are TRBV9 and TRBJ1-4; the D is unclear. The germline V gene encodes CDR1 SGDLS and CDR2 YYNGEE. This CDR3 has 13 residues. Trimming pared 0 bases from V and 4 bases from J, leaving 4 bases between. The CDR3 DNA reads as TGTGCCAGCAGCGTAGACAGTAATGAAAAACTGTTTTTT. Protein: CASSVDSNEKLFF.

The gene calls are TRBV6-1 and TRBJ1-2; D perhaps matches TRBD1 (6 bases). V lost 11 bases to trimming and J lost 3 bases, with 16 bases between them. The CDR3 consists of 13 residues. The germline V gene has CDR1 MNHNS and CDR2 SASEGT. In DNA form, the CDR3 reads TGTGCCGGCTCGTGGGGGCAGTACTATGGCTACACCTTC. As protein: CAGSWGQYYGYTF.

V is TRBV11-2 and J is TRBJ2-7; tentatively, D is TRBD2 (6 bases). The germline V gene encodes CDR1 SGHAT and CDR2 FQNNGV. V was pared by 3 bases and J by 2 bases, with 20 bases between. The CDR3 covers 17 residues. CDR3 sequence (DNA): TGTGCCAGCAGCTTGGGCAGTACGTGGGGGGAGCCCTACGAGCAGTACTTC. Translated: CASSLGSTWGEPYEQYF.

This chain links TRBV6-6 with TRBJ2-7, with 8 bases identical to TRBD2. The CDR3 is made up of 14 amino acids. J lost 2 bases, V lost 8 bases, and 8 bases had no gene match. The germline V gene encodes CDR1 MNHNY and CDR2 SVGAGI (reference sequence). CDR3 sequence (DNA): TGTGCCAGCCAACACGGGGGGGGTCCCTACGAGCAGTACTTC. This encodes CASQHGGGPYEQYF.

The V call is TRBV7-3, the J call TRBJ1-1, with D uncertain. V lost 5 bases to trimming and J lost 0 bases, with 7 bases between them. CDR1 and CDR2 from the germline V gene are SGHTA and FQGTGA. The CDR3 covers 13 residues. CDR3 bases: TGTGCCAGCAGCCCCCAGTTGAACACTGAAGCTTTCTTT. It specifies CASSPQLNTEAFF.

The sample holds one count of this clone. The J gene is TRBJ1-1, the V gene TRBV29-1; 9 bases are shared with TRBD1. This CDR3 has 14 residues. Per the germline V gene, CDR1 is SQVTM and CDR2 is ANQGSEA. With 2 bases clipped from V and 1 base from J, the junction kept 2 bases outside the gene matches. CDR3 protein: CSVETDRGNTEAFF. The CDR3 nucleotides are TGCAGCGTTGAAACGGACAGGGGGAACACTGAAGCTTTCTTT.

V is TRBV5-1 and J is TRBJ2-1, with TRBD2 matching over 7 bases. The CDR3 is made up of 17 amino acids. The germline gives CDR1 SGHRS, CDR2 YFSETQ. V lost 3 bases to trimming and J lost 2 bases; unmatched junction nucleotides: 11. CDR3 coding DNA: TGCGCCAGCAGCTCCCCAGGCGGGAGAAGCCCCTACAATGAGCAGTTCTTC. Its protein is CASSSPGGRSPYNEQFF.

The rearrangement links TRBV24-1 to TRBJ2-3, with 9 bases fitting TRBD1. Germline CDR1 is KGHDR and CDR2 is SFDVKD. The junction had 3 bases not matched to a gene; V was cut back by 2 bases and J by 1 base. This CDR3 region has 16 residues. CDR3 nucleotides: TGTGCCACCAGTGATTACAGACAGGGGGGCACAGATACGCAGTATTTT. Protein product: CATSDYRQGGTDTQYF.

The chain uses TRBV4-2 and TRBJ1-1; D uncertain. Trimming shortened V by 0 bases and J by 2 bases, and 7 bases separated the two germline ends. Per the germline V gene, CDR1 is LGHNA and CDR2 is YNFKEQ. The CDR3 totals 14 residues. CDR3 coding DNA: TGTGCCAGCAGCCAAGATTTGGCAAACACTGAAGCTTTCTTT. This sequence encodes CASSQDLANTEAFF.

With respect to this clone: An end of the junction differs from the germline gene, which may be a read error. The gene calls are TRBV30 and TRBJ2-2, with 14 positions matching TRBD2. CDR1 and CDR2 (germline): GTSNPN, SVGIG (reference sequence). The CDR3 loop spans 22 amino acids. The CDR3: CAWDRDRSPGLAGVANAGELFF. The CDR3, as DNA: TGTGCCTGGGACCGGGACAGGTCCCCGGGACTAGCGGGAGTGGCGAACGCCGGGGAGCTGTTTTTT.

The chain uses TRBV6-5 and TRBJ1-2; the match to TRBD1 covers 7 bases. This CDR3 has 12 residues. Germline CDR1 reads MNHEY; CDR2 reads SVGAGI. The junction had 4 bases not matched to a gene; V was cut back by 6 bases and J by 6 bases. The CDR3 DNA sequence: TGTGCCAGCAGCCGTACAGGGGATGGCTACACCTTC. It is translated as CASSRTGDGYTF.

V usage is TRBV28 and J usage is TRBJ1-1; 7 bases line up with TRBD1. The V gene end was trimmed by 2 bases and the J gene end by 0 bases; junction bases not matched to a gene: 6. CDR3 size: 16 residues. Per germline, CDR1 MDHEN and CDR2 SYDVKM. CDR3 in DNA: TGTGCCAGCAGTTTAGGACAGGTCAGGATGAACACTGAAGCTTTCTTT. Its translation is CASSLGQVRMNTEAFF.

The rearrangement uses TRBV18 and TRBJ2-5; no reliable D call. The germline V and J ends were trimmed by 0 bases and 2 bases, with 16 bases remaining between them. Looked up from germline, CDR1 is KGHSH and CDR2 is LQKENI. The length of the CDR3 is 17 residues. DNA of the CDR3: TGTGCCAGCTCACCACCGAACCAGCGTAACTTACAAGAGACCCAGTACTTC. The encoded protein is CASSPPNQRNLQETQYF.